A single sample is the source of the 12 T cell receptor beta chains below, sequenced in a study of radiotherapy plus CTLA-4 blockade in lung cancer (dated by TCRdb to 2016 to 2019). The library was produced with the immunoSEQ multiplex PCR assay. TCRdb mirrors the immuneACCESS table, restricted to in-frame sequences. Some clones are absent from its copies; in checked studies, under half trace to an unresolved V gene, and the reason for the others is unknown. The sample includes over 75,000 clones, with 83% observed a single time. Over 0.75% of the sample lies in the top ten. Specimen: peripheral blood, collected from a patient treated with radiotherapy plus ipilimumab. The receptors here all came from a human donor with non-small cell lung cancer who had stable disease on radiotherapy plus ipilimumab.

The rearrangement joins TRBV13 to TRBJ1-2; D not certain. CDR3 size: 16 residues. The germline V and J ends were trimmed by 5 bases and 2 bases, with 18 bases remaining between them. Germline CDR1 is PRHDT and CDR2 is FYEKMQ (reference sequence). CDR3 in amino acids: CASSRRLEVGNYGYTF. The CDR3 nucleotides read TGTGCCAGCAGCCGCAGACTGGAAGTAGGGAACTATGGCTACACCTTC.

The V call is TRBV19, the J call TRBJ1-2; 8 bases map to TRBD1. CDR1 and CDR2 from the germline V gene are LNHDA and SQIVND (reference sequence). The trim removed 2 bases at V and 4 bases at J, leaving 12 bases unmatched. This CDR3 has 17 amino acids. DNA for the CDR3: TGTGCCAGTAGTATATCGACAGGGGCTATGGGCTCCTATGGCTACACCTTC. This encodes CASSISTGAMGSYGYTF. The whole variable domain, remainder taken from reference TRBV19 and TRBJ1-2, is DGGITQSPKYLFRKEGQNVTLSCEQNLNHDAMYWYRQDPGQGLRLIYYSQIVNDFQKGDIAEGYSVSREKKESFPLTVTSAQKNPTAFYLCASSISTGAMGSYGYTFGSGTRLTVV.

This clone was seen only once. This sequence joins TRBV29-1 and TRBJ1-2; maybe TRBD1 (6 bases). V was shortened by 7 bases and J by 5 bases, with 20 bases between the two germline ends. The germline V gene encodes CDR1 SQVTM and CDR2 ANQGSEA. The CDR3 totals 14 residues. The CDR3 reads CSASGGTSLYGYTF. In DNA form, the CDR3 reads TGCAGCGCTTCAGGCGGGACAAGCCTTTATGGCTACACCTTC.

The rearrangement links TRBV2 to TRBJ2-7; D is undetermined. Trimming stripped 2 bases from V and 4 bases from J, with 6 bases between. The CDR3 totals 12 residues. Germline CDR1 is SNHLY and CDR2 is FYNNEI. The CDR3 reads CASSEKVYEQYF. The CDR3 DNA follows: TGTGCCAGCAGTGAAAAGGTTTACGAGCAGTACTTC.

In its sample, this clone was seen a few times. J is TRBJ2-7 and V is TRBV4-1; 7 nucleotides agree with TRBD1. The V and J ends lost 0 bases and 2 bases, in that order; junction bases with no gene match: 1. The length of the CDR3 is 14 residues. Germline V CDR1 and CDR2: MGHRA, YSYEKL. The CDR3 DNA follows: TGCGCCAGCAGCCAAGAGACAGGGACCTACGAGCAGTACTTC. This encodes CASSQETGTYEQYF.

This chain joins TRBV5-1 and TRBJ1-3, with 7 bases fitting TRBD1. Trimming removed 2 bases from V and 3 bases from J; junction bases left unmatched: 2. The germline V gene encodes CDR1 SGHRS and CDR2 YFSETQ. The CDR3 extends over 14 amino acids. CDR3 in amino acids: CASSFDRVGNTIYF. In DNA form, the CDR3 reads TGCGCCAGCAGCTTCGACAGGGTTGGAAACACCATATATTTT.

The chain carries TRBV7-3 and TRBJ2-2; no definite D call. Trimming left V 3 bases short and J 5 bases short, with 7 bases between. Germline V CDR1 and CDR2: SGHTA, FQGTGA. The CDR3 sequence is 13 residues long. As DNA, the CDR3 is TGTGCCAGCAGCTTTTCAAGTACCGGGGAGCTGTTTTTT. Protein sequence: CASSFSSTGELFF.

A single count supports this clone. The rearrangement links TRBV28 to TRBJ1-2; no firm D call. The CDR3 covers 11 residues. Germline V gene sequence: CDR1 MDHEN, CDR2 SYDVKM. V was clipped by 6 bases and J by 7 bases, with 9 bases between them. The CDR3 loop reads CASRAFGGYTF. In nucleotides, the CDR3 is TGTGCCAGCAGAGCTTTCGGTGGCTACACCTTC.

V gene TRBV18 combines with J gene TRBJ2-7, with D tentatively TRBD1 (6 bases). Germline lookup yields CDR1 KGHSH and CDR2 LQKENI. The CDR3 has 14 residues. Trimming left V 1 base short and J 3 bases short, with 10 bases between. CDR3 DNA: TGTGCCAGCTCACCACAACAGGGTAGCTACGAGCAGTACTTC. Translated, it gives CASSPQQGSYEQYF. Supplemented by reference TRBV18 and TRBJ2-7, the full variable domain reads NAGVMQNPRHLVRRRGQEARLRCSPMKGHSHVYWYRQLPEEGLKFMVYLQKENIIDESGMPKERFSAEFPKEGPSILRIQQVVRGDSAAYFCASSPQQGSYEQYFGPGTRLTVT.

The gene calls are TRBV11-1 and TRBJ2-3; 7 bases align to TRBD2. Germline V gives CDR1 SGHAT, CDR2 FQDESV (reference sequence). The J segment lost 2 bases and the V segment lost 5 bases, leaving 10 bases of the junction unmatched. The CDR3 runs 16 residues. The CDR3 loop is CASSRRRLASTDTQYF. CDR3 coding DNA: TGTGCCAGCAGCCGGCGAAGACTAGCTTCCACAGATACGCAGTATTTT.

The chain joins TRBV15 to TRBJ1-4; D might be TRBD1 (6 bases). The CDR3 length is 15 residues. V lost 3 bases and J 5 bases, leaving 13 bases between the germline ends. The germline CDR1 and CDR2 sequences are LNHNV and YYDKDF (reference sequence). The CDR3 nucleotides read TGTGCCACCAGCAGCCAGACAGGCCCAAATGAAAAACTGTTTTTT. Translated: CATSSQTGPNEKLFF.

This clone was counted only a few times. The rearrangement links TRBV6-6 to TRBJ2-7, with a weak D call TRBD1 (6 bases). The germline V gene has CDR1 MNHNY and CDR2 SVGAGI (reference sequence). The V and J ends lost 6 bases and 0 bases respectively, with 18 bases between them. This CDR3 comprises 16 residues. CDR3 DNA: TGTGCCAGCAGGCCCGGGCAGGGGAAGGACTCCTACGAGCAGTACTTC. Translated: CASRPGQGKDSYEQYF.